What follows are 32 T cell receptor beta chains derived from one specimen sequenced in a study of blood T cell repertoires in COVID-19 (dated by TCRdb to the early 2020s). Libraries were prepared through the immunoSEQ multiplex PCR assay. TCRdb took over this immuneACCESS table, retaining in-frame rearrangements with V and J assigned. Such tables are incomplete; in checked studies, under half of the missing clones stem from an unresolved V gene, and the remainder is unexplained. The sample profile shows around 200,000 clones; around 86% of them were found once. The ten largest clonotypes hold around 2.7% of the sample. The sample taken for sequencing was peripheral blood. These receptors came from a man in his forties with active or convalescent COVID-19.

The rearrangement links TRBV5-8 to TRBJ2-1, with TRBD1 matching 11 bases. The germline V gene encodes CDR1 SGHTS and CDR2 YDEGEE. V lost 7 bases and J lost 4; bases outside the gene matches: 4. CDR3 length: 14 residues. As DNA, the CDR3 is TGTGCCAGCTGGGACAGGGGGACTTACAATGAGCAGTTCTTC. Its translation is CASWDRGTYNEQFF.

In nucleotides, the CDR3 is TGTGCCAGCAGCATTTCGAACACCGGGGAGCTGTTTTTT. Its protein product is CASSISNTGELFF. The chain joins TRBV2 to TRBJ2-2; no reliable D call. The CDR3 consists of 13 residues. Germline CDR1 SNHLY, CDR2 FYNNEI. Between the trimmed V and J ends, which lost 6 bases and 0 bases, there was a span of 5 bases. The whole variable domain, remainder taken from reference TRBV2 and TRBJ2-2, is EPEVTQTPSHQVTQMGQEVILRCVPISNHLYFYWYRQILGQKVEFLVSFYNNEISEKSEIFDDQFSVERPDGSNFTLKIRSTKLEDSAMYFCASSISNTGELFFGEGSRLTVL.

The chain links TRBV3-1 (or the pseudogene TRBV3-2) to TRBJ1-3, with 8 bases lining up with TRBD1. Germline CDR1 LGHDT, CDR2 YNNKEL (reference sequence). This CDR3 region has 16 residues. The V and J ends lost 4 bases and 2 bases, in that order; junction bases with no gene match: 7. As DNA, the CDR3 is TGTGCCAGCAGCCTACGGACAGGGTACGCTGGAAACACCATATATTTT. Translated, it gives CASSLRTGYAGNTIYF.

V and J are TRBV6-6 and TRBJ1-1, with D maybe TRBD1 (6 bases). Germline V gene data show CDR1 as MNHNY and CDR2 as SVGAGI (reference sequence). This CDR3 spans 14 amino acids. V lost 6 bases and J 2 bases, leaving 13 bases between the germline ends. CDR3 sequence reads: CASRTGTSNTEAFF. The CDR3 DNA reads TGTGCCAGCAGAACCGGGACAAGTAACACTGAAGCTTTCTTT.

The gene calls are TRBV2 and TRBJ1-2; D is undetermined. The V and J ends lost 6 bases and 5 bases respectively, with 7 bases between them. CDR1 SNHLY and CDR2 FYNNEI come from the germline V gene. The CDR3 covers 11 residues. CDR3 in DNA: TGTGCCAGCAGCACGGGTTATGGCTACACCTTC. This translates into CASSTGYGYTF. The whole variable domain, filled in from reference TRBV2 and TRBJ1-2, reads EPEVTQTPSHQVTQMGQEVILRCVPISNHLYFYWYRQILGQKVEFLVSFYNNEISEKSEIFDDQFSVERPDGSNFTLKIRSTKLEDSAMYFCASSTGYGYTFGSGTRLTVV.

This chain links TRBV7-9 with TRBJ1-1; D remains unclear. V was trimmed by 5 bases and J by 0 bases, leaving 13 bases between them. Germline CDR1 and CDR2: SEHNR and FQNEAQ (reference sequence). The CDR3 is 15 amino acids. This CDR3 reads CASSPPTTVNTEAFF. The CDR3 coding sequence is TGTGCCAGCAGCCCCCCGACAACGGTGAACACTGAAGCTTTCTTT. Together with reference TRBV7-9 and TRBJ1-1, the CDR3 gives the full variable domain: DTGVSQNPRHKITKRGQNVTFRCDPISEHNRLYWYRQTLGQGPEFLTYFQNEAQLEKSRLLSDRFSAERPKGSFSTLEIQRTEQGDSAMYLCASSPPTTVNTEAFFGQGTRLTVV.

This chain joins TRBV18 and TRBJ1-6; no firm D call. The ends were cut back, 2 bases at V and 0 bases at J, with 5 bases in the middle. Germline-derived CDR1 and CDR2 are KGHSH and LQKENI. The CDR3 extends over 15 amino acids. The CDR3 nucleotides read TGTGCCAGCTCACCATTCAGCTCCTATAATTCACCCCTCCACTTT. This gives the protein CASSPFSSYNSPLHF.

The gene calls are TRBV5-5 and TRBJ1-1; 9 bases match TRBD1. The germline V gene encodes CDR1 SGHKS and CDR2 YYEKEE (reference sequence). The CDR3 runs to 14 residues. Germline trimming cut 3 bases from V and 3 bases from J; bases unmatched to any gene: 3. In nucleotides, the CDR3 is TGTGCCAGCAGCTCGGGGACAGGGTACACTGAAGCTTTCTTT. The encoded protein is CASSSGTGYTEAFF. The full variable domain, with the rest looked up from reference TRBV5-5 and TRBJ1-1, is DAGVTQSPTHLIKTRGQQVTLRCSPISGHKSVSWYQQVLGQGPQFIFQYYEKEERGRGNFPDRFSARQFPNYSSELNVNALLLGDSALYLCASSSGTGYTEAFFGQGTRLTVV.

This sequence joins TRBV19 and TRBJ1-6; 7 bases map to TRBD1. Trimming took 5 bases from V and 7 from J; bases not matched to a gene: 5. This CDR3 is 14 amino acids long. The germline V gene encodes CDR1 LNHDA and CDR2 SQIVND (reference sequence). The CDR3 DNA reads TGTGCCAGTAGTGCCGCGGGACAGAATTCACCCCTCCACTTT. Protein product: CASSAAGQNSPLHF.

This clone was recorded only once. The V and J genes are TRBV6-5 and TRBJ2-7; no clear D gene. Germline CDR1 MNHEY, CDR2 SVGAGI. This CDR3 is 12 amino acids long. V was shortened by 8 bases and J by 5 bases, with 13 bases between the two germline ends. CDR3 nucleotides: TGTGCCAGCTTGATGGGCTACGACGAGCAGTACTTC. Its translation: CASLMGYDEQYF.

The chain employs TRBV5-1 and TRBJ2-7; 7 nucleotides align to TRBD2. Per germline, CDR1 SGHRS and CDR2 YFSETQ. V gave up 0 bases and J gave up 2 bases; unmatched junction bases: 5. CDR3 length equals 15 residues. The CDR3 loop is CASSLDGGVTYEQYF. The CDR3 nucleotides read TGCGCCAGCAGCTTGGATGGGGGGGTCACCTACGAGCAGTACTTC.

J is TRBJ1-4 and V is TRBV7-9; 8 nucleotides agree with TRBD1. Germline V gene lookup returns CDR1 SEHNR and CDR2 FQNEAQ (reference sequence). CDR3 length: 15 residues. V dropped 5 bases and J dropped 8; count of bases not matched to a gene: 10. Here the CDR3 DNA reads TGTGCCAGCAGCGGAGGGAGGACAGGGAACGAAAAACTGTTTTTT. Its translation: CASSGGRTGNEKLFF.

As DNA, the CDR3 is TGTGCCAGCAGCGATGGCCTCAACCCTTATGGCTACACCTTC. It is translated as CASSDGLNPYGYTF. This chain joins TRBV7-9 and TRBJ1-2; D is ambiguous. CDR3 size: 14 residues. Trimming took 5 bases from V and 5 from J, leaving 15 bases between them. CDR1 is SEHNR, CDR2 FQNEAQ, per germline (reference sequence).

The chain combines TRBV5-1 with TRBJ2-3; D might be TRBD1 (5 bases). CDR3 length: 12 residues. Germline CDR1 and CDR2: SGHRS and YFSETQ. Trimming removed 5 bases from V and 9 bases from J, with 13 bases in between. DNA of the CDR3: TGCGCCAGCAGACAGGACGGAGAGACGCAGTATTTT. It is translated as CASRQDGETQYF.

The CDR3 sequence: CASSFDRTGITGELFF. The CDR3 DNA follows: TGCGCCAGCAGCTTTGATCGGACAGGGATCACCGGGGAGCTGTTTTTT. The chain has TRBV5-1 and TRBJ2-2, with 8 bases matching TRBD1. The germline gives CDR1 SGHRS, CDR2 YFSETQ. Unmatched junction bases numbered 7, after V lost 2 bases and J lost 4 bases. CDR3 size: 16 residues.

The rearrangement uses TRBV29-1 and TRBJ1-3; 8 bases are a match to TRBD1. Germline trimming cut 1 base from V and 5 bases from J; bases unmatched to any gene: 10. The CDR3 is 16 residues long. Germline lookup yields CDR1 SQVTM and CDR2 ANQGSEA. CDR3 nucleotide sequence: TGCAGCGTTGAAGGGACGGACAGGGTATATCGAAACACCATATATTTT. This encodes CSVEGTDRVYRNTIYF.

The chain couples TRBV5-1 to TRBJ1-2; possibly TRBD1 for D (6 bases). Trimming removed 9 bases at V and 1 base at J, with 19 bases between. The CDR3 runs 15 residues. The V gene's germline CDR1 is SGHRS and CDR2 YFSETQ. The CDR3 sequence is CATKRGGDDNYGYTF. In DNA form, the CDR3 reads TGCGCCACTAAGCGAGGGGGGGATGATAACTATGGCTACACCTTC.

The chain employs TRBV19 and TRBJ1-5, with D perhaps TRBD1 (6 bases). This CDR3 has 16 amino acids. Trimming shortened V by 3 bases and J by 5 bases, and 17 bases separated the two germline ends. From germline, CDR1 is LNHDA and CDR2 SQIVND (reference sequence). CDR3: CASSIAPWQGYQPQHF. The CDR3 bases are TGTGCCAGTAGTATTGCCCCCTGGCAGGGGTATCAGCCCCAGCATTTT.

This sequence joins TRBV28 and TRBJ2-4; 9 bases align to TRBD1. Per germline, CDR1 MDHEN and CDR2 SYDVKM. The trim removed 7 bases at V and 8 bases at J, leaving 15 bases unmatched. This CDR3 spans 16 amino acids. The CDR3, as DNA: TGTGCCAGCAACTACCGTACAGGGGGCATCGGAGACATTCAGTACTTC. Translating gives CASNYRTGGIGDIQYF. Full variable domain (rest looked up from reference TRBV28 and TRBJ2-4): DVKVTQSSRYLVKRTGEKVFLECVQDMDHENMFWYRQDPGLGLRLIYFSYDVKMKEKGDIPEGYSVSREKKERFSLILESASTNQTSMYLCASNYRTGGIGDIQYFGAGTRLSVL.

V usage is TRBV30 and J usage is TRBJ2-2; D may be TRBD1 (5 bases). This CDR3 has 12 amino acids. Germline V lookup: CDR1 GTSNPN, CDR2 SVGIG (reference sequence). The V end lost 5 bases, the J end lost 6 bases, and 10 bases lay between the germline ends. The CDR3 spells CAWRQNPGELFF. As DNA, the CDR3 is TGTGCCTGGCGACAGAATCCCGGGGAGCTGTTTTTT.

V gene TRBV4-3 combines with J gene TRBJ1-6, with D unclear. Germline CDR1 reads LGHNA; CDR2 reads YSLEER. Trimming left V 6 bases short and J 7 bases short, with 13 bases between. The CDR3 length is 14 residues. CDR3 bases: TGCGCCAGCAGACCAACCGCGTTGAATTCACCCCTCCACTTT. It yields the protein CASRPTALNSPLHF.

Here the CDR3 reads CASSVPGQTYEQYF. CDR3 sequence (DNA): TGTGCCAGCAGTGTCCCGGGACAAACCTACGAGCAGTACTTC. The chain links TRBV2 to TRBJ2-7; tentatively, D is TRBD1 (6 bases). This CDR3 contains 14 residues. Germline-derived CDR1 and CDR2 are SNHLY and FYNNEI. Trimming pared 4 bases from V and 2 bases from J, leaving 12 bases between.

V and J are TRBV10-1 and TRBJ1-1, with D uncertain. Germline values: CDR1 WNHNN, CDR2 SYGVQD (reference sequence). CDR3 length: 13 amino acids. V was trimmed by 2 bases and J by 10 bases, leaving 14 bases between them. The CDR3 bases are TGCGCCAGCAGTGAGGGCGGCCAGATCGGAGCTTTCTTT. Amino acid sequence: CASSEGGQIGAFF.

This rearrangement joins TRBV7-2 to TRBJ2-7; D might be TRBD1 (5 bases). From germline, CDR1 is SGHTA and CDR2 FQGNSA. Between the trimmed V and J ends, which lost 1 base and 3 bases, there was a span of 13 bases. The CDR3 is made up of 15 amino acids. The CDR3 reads CASSLESRVLYEQYF. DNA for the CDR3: TGTGCCAGCAGCTTAGAGTCCAGGGTCCTCTACGAGCAGTACTTC.

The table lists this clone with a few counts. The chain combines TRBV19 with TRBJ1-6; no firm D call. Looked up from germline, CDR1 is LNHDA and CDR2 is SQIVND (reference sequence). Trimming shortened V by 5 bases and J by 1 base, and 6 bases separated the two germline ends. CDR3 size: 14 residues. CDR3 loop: CASSGGSYNSPLHF. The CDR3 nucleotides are TGTGCCAGTAGTGGAGGGTCCTATAATTCACCCCTCCACTTT. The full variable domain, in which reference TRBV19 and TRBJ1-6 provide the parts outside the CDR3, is DGGITQSPKYLFRKEGQNVTLSCEQNLNHDAMYWYRQDPGQGLRLIYYSQIVNDFQKGDIAEGYSVSREKKESFPLTVTSAQKNPTAFYLCASSGGSYNSPLHFGNGTRLTVT.

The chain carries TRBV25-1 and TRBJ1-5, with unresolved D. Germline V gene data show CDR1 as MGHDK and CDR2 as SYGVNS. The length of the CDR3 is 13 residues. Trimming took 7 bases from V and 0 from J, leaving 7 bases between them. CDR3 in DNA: TGTGCCAGCACCTCTTATAGCAATCAGCCCCAGCATTTT. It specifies CASTSYSNQPQHF.

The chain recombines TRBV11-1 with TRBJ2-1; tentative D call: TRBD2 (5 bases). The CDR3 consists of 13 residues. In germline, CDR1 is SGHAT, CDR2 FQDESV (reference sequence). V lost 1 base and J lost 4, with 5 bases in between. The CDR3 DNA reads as TGTGCCAGCAGCTTAGGCGGGTACAATGAGCAGTTCTTC. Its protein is CASSLGGYNEQFF.

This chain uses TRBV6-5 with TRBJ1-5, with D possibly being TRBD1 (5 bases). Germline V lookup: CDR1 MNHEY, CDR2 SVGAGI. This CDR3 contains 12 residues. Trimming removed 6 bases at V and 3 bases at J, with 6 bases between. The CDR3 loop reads CASRDNNQPQHF. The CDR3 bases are TGTGCCAGCAGGGACAACAATCAGCCCCAGCATTTT.

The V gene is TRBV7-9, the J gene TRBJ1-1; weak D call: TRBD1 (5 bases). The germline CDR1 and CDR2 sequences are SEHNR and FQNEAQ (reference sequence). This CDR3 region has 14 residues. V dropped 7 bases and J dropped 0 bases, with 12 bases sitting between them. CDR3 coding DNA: TGTGCCAGCATCTCCACAGGCATGAACACTGAAGCTTTCTTT. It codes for CASISTGMNTEAFF.

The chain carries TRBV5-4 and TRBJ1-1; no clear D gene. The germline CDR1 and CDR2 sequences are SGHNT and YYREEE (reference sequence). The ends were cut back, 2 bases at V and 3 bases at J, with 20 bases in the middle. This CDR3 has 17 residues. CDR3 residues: CASSLSLGVRTDTEAFF. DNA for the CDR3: TGTGCCAGCAGCTTATCCCTGGGAGTTCGTACGGACACTGAAGCTTTCTTT.

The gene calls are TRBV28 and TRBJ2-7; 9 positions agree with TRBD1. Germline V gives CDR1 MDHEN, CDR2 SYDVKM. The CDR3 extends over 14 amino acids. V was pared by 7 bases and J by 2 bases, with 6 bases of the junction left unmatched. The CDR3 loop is CASTRGTGTYEQYF. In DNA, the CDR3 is TGTGCCAGCACGCGGGGGACAGGGACCTACGAGCAGTACTTC. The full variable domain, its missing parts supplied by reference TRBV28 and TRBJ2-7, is DVKVTQSSRYLVKRTGEKVFLECVQDMDHENMFWYRQDPGLGLRLIYFSYDVKMKEKGDIPEGYSVSREKKERFSLILESASTNQTSMYLCASTRGTGTYEQYFGPGTRLTVT.

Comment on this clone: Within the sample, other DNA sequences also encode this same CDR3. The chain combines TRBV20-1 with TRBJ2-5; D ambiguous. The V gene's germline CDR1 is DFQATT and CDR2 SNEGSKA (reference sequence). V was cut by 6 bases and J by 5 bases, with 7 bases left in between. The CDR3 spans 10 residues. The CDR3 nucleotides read TGCAGTGCCCCGCGCGAGACCCAGTACTTC. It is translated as CSAPRETQYF.